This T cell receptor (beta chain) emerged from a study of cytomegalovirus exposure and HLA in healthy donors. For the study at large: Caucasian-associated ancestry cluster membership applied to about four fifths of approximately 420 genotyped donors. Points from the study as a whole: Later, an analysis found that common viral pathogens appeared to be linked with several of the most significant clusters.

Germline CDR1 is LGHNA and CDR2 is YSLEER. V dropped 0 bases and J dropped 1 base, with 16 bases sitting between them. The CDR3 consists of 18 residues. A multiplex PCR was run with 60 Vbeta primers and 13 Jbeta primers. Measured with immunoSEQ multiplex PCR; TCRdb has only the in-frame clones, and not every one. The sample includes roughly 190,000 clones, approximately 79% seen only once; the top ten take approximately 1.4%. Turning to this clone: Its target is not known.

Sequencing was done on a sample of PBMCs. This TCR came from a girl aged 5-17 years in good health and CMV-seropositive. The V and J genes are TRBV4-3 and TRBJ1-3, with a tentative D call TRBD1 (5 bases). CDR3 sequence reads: CASSQDRTGGLSGNTIYF. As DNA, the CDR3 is TGCGCCAGCAGCCAAGATCGCACAGGTGGCCTTTCTGGAAACACCATATATTTT.